The rows below give T cell receptor beta chains drawn from one sample of a study of blood T cell repertoires in COVID-19. Clones were sequenced by immunoSEQ multiplex PCR, and TCRdb holds only the in-frame ones, with some missing. Of approximately 410,000 clones listed, 80% to 90% are singletons. Sequencing used peripheral blood. The source is a young woman with active or convalescent COVID-19. Both conserved end residues are part of each CDR3. The D gene is left open where the match is weak. The size field is filled for only some rows; it gives once, few, many or a size class.

V gene	clone size	CDR3 length	D gene	J gene	CDR3 DNA	CDR3 protein
TRBV18	many	15	TRBD1	TRBJ1-1	TGTGCCAGCTCACCGCTTACAGGGGCGACGAGTGAAGCTTTCTTT	CASSPLTGATSEAFF
TRBV10-1	-	14	TRBD1	TRBJ2-3	TGCGCCAGCAGTGATTCAGGGGGCGCAGATACGCAGTATTTT	CASSDSGGADTQYF
TRBV2	-	14	TRBD1	TRBJ2-4	TGTGCCAGCACCATAGGACAGGCGCCAAACATTCAGTACTTC	CASTIGQAPNIQYF
TRBV18	-	16	TRBD2	TRBJ2-1	TGTGCCAGCTCACCGATGACTAGCGGGGAATACAATGAGCAGTTCTTC	CASSPMTSGEYNEQFF
TRBV19	-	14	-	TRBJ2-7	TGTGCCAGTAGTATAGCAAAGGGGCTGGGTGAGCAGTACTTC	CASSIAKGLGEQYF
TRBV18	-	17	TRBD1	TRBJ1-4	TGTGCCAGCTCAAAGACAGGGGGCGCTCAGATTAATGAAAAACTGTTTTTT	CASSKTGGAQINEKLFF
TRBV7-2	-	16	TRBD2	TRBJ2-2	TGTGCCAGCAGCACACCGGGACTAGTCAACACCGGGGAGCTGTTTTTT	CASSTPGLVNTGELFF
TRBV4-2	-	16	TRBD2	TRBJ2-5	TGTGCCAGCAGCCAAGATCAGCGGGGGAGTGGAGAGACCCAGTACTTC	CASSQDQRGSGETQYF
TRBV18	few	15	-	TRBJ1-4	TGTGCCAGCTCACCGGGCAGTGCAACTAATGAAAAACTGTTTTTT	CASSPGSATNEKLFF
TRBV5-4	-	15	-	TRBJ2-2	TGTGCCAGCAGCTTGTGGTCTGGGGGCGGCGGGGAGCTGTTTTTT	CASSLWSGGGGELFF
TRBV19	-	13	-	TRBJ1-6	TGTGCCAGTAGCCGACAGTATAATTCACCCCTCCACTTT	CASSRQYNSPLHF
TRBV19	-	14	-	TRBJ1-2	TGTGCCAGTAGTCCCGAGGGGAGGGGATATGGCTACACCTTC	CASSPEGRGYGYTF
TRBV2	-	13	-	TRBJ2-7	TGTGCCAGCAGTGATCGGCAGGACTACGAGCAGTACTTC	CASSDRQDYEQYF
TRBV6-5	-	14	-	TRBJ2-2	TGTGCCAGCGGTAGCCCCGCTTTGGCCGGGGAGCTGTTTTTT	CASGSPALAGELFF
TRBV9	-	17	TRBD1	TRBJ2-3	TGTGCCAGCACCCCCTTTGGGGGACAGGGACCCACAGATACGCAGTATTTT	CASTPFGGQGPTDTQYF
TRBV11-2	-	14	-	TRBJ1-1	TGTGCCAGCAGCTTAAAGGCCGGAGACACTGAAGCTTTCTTT	CASSLKAGDTEAFF
TRBV11-1	-	13	TRBD1	TRBJ1-1	TGTGCCAGCAGGGTATCAGGGGGTGCCGAAGCTTTCTTT	CASRVSGGAEAFF
TRBV3-1/TRBV3-2	-	16	TRBD2	TRBJ2-3	TGTGCCAGCAGCCCACTACGAAGCGGGAATACAGATACGCAGTATTTT	CASSPLRSGNTDTQYF
TRBV7-9	-	16	TRBD1	TRBJ2-5	TGTGCCAGCAGCTTAGTAGGGGACAGATATCAAGAGACCCAGTACTTC	CASSLVGDRYQETQYF
TRBV6-2/TRBV6-3	-	19	TRBD2	TRBJ2-3	TGTGCCAGCAGCCCCTGGGTGGGCTCGATAGCGGGAGACACAGATACGCAGTATTTT	CASSPWVGSIAGDTDTQYF
TRBV2	-	14	-	TRBJ1-5	TGTGCCAGCAGTCCGGGTAGCGGCAATCAGCCCCAGCATTTT	CASSPGSGNQPQHF
TRBV19	-	15	-	TRBJ1-2	TGTGCCAGTAGTTCACTCCCAGGGGAAGTGCGGGGCTACACCTTC	CASSSLPGEVRGYTF
TRBV5-6	few	15	-	TRBJ1-4	TGTGCCAGCAGCCTCTTTCAGCGACCTAATGAAAAACTGTTTTTT	CASSLFQRPNEKLFF
TRBV5-1	-	14	-	TRBJ2-7	TGCGCCAGCAGCCCCGAGGTCGGGGCCTACGAGCAGTACTTC	CASSPEVGAYEQYF
TRBV6-5	-	11	-	TRBJ1-1	TGTGCCAGCAGCTTGGCCCTCCAAGCTTTCTTT	CASSLALQAFF
TRBV7-8	-	13	-	TRBJ1-2	TGTGCCAGCAGCCCTCCAGCTAACTATGGCTACACCTTC	CASSPPANYGYTF
TRBV24-1	few	15	TRBD1	TRBJ1-1	TGTGCCACCAGTGATTTAGGCAGGGGGCACACTGAAGCTTTCTTT	CATSDLGRGHTEAFF
TRBV29-1	-	15	TRBD2	TRBJ2-1	TGCAGCGTGCTCCGGCCTAGCGGGAGTTACTATGAGCAGTTCTTC	CSVLRPSGSYYEQFF
TRBV5-1	-	15	TRBD1	TRBJ2-1	TGCGCCAGCAGCCTAGGGACAGGGGGCTTTAATGAGCAGTTCTTC	CASSLGTGGFNEQFF
TRBV2	-	16	-	TRBJ2-7	TGTGCCAGCAGTGAAAGGGGGTCGGGATGGACCTACGAGCAGTACTTC	CASSERGSGWTYEQYF
TRBV29-1	-	14	-	TRBJ2-7	TGCAGCGTCGTAAAAAACGCAGGGATCTACGAGCAGTACTTC	CSVVKNAGIYEQYF
TRBV18	few	15	TRBD1	TRBJ1-1	TGTGCCAGCTCACCATCCGGGACAGGGAACACTGAAGCTTTCTTT	CASSPSGTGNTEAFF
TRBV5-4	-	16	-	TRBJ2-1	TGTGCCAGCAGCTCCCCCCTAGCGCCCCCTGACAATGAGCAGTTCTTC	CASSSPLAPPDNEQFF
TRBV6-5	-	12	-	TRBJ2-1	TGTGCCAGCAGCCTCCCCTCCAATGAGCAGTTCTTC	CASSLPSNEQFF
TRBV10-1	-	13	-	TRBJ2-5	TGCGCCAGCAGTGACCCCCCAGGAGAGACCCAGTACTTC	CASSDPPGETQYF
TRBV3-1/TRBV3-2	once	11	-	TRBJ2-5	TGTGCCAGCAGCCAAGACGAGGACCAGTACTTC	CASSQDEDQYF
TRBV30	-	15	TRBD1	TRBJ1-5	TGTGCCTGGAGTCCAGGGGGCGCGGGTAATCAGCCCCAGCATTTT	CAWSPGGAGNQPQHF
TRBV30	-	15	TRBD2	TRBJ2-1	TGTGCCTGGGGCAGTGGGCTAGCGGGAGATAATGAGCAGTTCTTC	CAWGSGLAGDNEQFF
TRBV27	-	16	-	TRBJ2-7	TGTGCCAGCAGTTTATCCTCCGCCTCTAGCTCCTACGAGCAGTACTTC	CASSLSSASSSYEQYF
TRBV6-5	-	15	TRBD1	TRBJ2-7	TGTGCCAGCAGGGATAAGGACAGGAATTCCTACGAGCAGTACTTC	CASRDKDRNSYEQYF
TRBV6-2/TRBV6-3	once	13	TRBD1	TRBJ1-5	TGTGCCAGCAGTCGGGACAGCTATCAGCCCCAGCATTTT	CASSRDSYQPQHF
TRBV27	-	16	TRBD1	TRBJ1-5	TGTGCCAGCAGCCTAACGGGACAGGGATACAATCAGCCCCAGCATTTT	CASSLTGQGYNQPQHF
TRBV30	once	15	-	TRBJ2-2	TGTGCCTGGAATCTAGGACAGACGAACACCGGGGAGCTGTTTTTT	CAWNLGQTNTGELFF
TRBV5-8	-	14	-	TRBJ2-1	TGTGCCAGCAGCCGTGGCAGGGAAAACAATGAGCAGTTCTTC	CASSRGRENNEQFF
TRBV21-1	-	17	-	TRBJ2-7	TGTGCCAGCAGCAACCAGGACAGGGATCTTTCCTGTTACGAGCAGTACTTC	CASSNQDRDLSCYEQYF
TRBV3-1/TRBV3-2	-	15	-	TRBJ2-3	TGTGCCAGCGGGGGGACTCACGCCAATACAGATACGCAGTATTTT	CASGGTHANTDTQYF
TRBV10-3	many	15	-	TRBJ1-4	TGTGCCATCAGTGACAGGGCGGCAACTAATGAAAAACTGTTTTTT	CAISDRAATNEKLFF
TRBV29-1	-	16	-	TRBJ1-1	TGCAGCGTTGGCGGTGGGGAGCAAACCTTAAACACTGAAGCTTTCTTT	CSVGGGEQTLNTEAFF
TRBV5-1	-	17	TRBD2	TRBJ2-7	TGCGCCAGCAGCTTATTCTCCGGCACTAGCGGGAGTTACGAGCAGTACTTC	CASSLFSGTSGSYEQYF
TRBV11-2	-	13	TRBD2	TRBJ2-1	TGTGCCACCGGGGGGAGCTCCTACAATGAGCAGTTCTTC	CATGGSSYNEQFF
TRBV15	-	15	-	TRBJ2-7	TGTGCCACCAGCAGAGAACGGACCAGCGGGCTCGAGCAGTACTTC	CATSRERTSGLEQYF
TRBV19	-	16	-	TRBJ1-3	TGTGCCAGTAGTATAACGGTAGCGGGACCTGGAAACACCATATATTTT	CASSITVAGPGNTIYF
TRBV27	-	14	TRBD2	TRBJ2-7	TGTGCCAGCAGTCCGTCTAGCGGGCACTACGAGCAGTACTTC	CASSPSSGHYEQYF
TRBV5-4	-	15	TRBD2	TRBJ2-3	TGTGCCAGCAGCCGCGGGAGGGGAAGCACAGATACGCAGTATTTT	CASSRGRGSTDTQYF
TRBV15	-	20	-	TRBJ2-3	TGTGCCACCAGCAGGGCTACGGGACTCGCTTTCAGTACTGTCACAGATACGCAGTATTTT	CATSRATGLAFSTVTDTQYF
TRBV11-3	-	12	-	TRBJ2-3	TGTGCCAGCAGCCAGGGGCCAGATACGCAGTATTTT	CASSQGPDTQYF
TRBV24-1	-	19	TRBD2	TRBJ2-1	TGTGCCACCAGTGGTAAGGCTAGCGGGGCGACGAGCTCCTACAATGAGCAGTTCTTC	CATSGKASGATSSYNEQFF
TRBV11-2	-	17	-	TRBJ1-6	TGTGCCAGCAGCTTAGGGGGGGATTTTGCCTATAATTCACCCCTCCACTTT	CASSLGGDFAYNSPLHF